This T cell receptor (beta chain) was observed in a study of cytomegalovirus exposure and HLA in healthy donors. The CDR3 length is 15 residues. V was cut by 6 bases and J by 2 bases, with 11 bases left in between. The germline gives CDR1 MNHEY, CDR2 SVGAGI. Study-wide findings and caveats: In a later analysis, the majority of CMV-associated beta chains seemingly showed HLA restriction. About 87% or about 30% of the time was how often most TCR beta V segments were productive, according to an earlier analysis. In a later analysis, specific HLA alleles were associated with approximately 17,000 TCR beta sequences at a 0.05 false discovery rate.

PCR used 60 Vbeta primers and 13 Jbeta primers. Only in-frame clones appear in the TCRdb table, and some are missing; sequencing was by immunoSEQ multiplex PCR. The sample consists of fewer than 180,000 clones, about three fifths of them appearing once. Regarding this clone: The antigen remains undetermined.

The clonotype comes from a woman aged 55-70 years in good health and CMV-seropositive. This chain links TRBV6-5 with TRBJ2-6, with a possible D match to TRBD1 (5 bases). The sequencing sample was made of PBMCs. CDR3 loop: CASSLDSAGANVLTF. CDR3 bases: TGTGCCAGCAGCCTAGACAGCGCTGGGGCCAACGTCCTGACTTTC.